The 5 T cell receptor beta chains reported below all come from one sample, sequenced in a study of cytomegalovirus exposure and HLA in healthy donors (TCRdb year 2017). Library prep was done by the immunoSEQ multiplex PCR assay. The multiplex PCR relied on a mix of 60 forward primers for TCR Vbeta segments and 13 reverse primers for TCR Jbeta segments. The source is immuneACCESS, and TCRdb retained only in-frame sequences with V and J called. Part of the clones is not carried over; for the studies checked, unresolved V genes explain less than half of this, and the remainder is unexplained. In all, the sample holds approximately 120,000 clones, and roughly three quarters of those were seen once. The top ten constitute about 7.7% of the sample. What was sequenced was PBMCs. The receptors derive from a woman between 50 and 59 years old in good health and CMV-seropositive.

This clone was detected only a few times. The V call is TRBV7-9, the J call TRBJ2-5; D possibly corresponds to TRBD2 (7 bases). Germline V lookup: CDR1 SEHNR, CDR2 FQNEAQ (reference sequence). The CDR3 contains 17 residues. V lost 5 bases and J lost 6, with 25 bases in between. The DNA of the CDR3 is TGTGCCAGCAGCGCAATAGAAGGAGGGGGGGCCTTCCAGACCCAGTACTTC. This encodes CASSAIEGGGAFQTQYF.

The chain is built from TRBV6-5 and TRBJ2-7; tentative D call: TRBD1 (5 bases). The germline V and J ends were trimmed by 6 bases and 4 bases, with 16 bases remaining between them. The CDR3 runs to 14 residues. CDR1 MNHEY and CDR2 SVGAGI come from the germline V gene. CDR3 amino acids: CASRAVDKKYEQYF. CDR3 DNA: TGTGCCAGCAGGGCCGTGGACAAGAAGTACGAGCAGTACTTC.

The count of this clone is one. The rearrangement uses TRBV9 and TRBJ1-3; weak D call: TRBD1 (6 bases). Trimming left V 3 bases short and J 4 bases short, with 17 bases between. The CDR3 loop spans 16 amino acids. Germline V gene sequence: CDR1 SGDLS, CDR2 YYNGEE. In nucleotides, the CDR3 is TGTGCCAGCAGCGGTATGCCCCGGGACATCGGAAACACCATATATTTT. This encodes CASSGMPRDIGNTIYF.

This chain uses TRBV5-4 with TRBJ1-2, with TRBD1 matching 9 bases. Germline lookup yields CDR1 SGHNT and CDR2 YYREEE (reference sequence). The CDR3 is made up of 14 amino acids. The V and J ends lost 5 bases and 5 bases, in that order; junction bases with no gene match: 7. This CDR3 reads CASSRTGGAYGYTF. In DNA form, the CDR3 reads TGTGCCAGCAGTCGAACAGGGGGCGCTTATGGCTACACCTTC.

CDR3 loop: CASRTGGGEQFF. DNA of the CDR3: TGCGCCAGCCGGACAGGGGGCGGAGAGCAGTTCTTC. The gene calls are TRBV5-1 and TRBJ2-1, with 11 bases fitting TRBD1. Germline V gives CDR1 SGHRS, CDR2 YFSETQ. J lost 10 bases, V lost 7 bases, and 4 bases had no gene match. The CDR3 extends over 12 amino acids. Using reference TRBV5-1 and TRBJ2-1 for the parts outside the CDR3, the full variable domain is KAGVTQTPRYLIKTRGQQVTLSCSPISGHRSVSWYQQTPGQGLQFLFEYFSETQRNKGNFPGRFSGRQFSNSRSEMNVSTLELGDSALYLCASRTGGGEQFFGPGTRLTVL.